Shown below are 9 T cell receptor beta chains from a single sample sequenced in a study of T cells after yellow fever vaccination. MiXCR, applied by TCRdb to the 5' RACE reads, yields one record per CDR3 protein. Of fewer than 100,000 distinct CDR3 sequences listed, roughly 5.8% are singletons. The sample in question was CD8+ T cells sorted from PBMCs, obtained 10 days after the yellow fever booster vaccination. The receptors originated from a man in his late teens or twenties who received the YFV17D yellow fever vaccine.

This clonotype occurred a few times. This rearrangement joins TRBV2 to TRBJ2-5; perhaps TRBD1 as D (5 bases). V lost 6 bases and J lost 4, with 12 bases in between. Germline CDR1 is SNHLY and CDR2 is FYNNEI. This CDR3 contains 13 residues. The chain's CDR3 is CASSRVAGETQYF. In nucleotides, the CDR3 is TGTGCCAGCAGCAGGGTTGCAGGAGAGACCCAGTACTTC.

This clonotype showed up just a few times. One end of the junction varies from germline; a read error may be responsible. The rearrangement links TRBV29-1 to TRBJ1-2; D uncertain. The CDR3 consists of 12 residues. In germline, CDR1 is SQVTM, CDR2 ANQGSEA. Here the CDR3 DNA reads TGCAGCGCTGAATGGAGGGATTATGGCTACACCTTC. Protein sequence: CSAEWRDYGYTF. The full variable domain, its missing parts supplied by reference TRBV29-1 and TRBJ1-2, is SAVISQKPSRDICQRGTSLTIQCQVDSQVTMMFWYRQQPGQSLTLIATANQGSEATYESGFVIDKFPISRPNLTFSTLTVSNMSPEDSSIYLCSAEWRDYGYTFGSGTRLTVV.

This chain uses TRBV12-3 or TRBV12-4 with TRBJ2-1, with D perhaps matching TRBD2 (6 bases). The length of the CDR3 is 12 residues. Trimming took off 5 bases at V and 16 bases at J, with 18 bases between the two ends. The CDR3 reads CASSLSDKGTFF. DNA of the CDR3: TGTGCCAGCAGTCTTAGTGATAAGGGGACTTTCTTC.

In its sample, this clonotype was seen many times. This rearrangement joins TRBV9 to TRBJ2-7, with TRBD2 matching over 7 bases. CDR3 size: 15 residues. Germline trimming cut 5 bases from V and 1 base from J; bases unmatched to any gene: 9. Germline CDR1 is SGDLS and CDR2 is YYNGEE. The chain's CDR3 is CASSESGAQSYEQYV. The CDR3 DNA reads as TGTGCCAGCAGTGAGAGCGGGGCTCAATCCTACGAGCAGTACGTC.

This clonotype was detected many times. In nucleotides, the CDR3 is TGTGCCAGCAGTTACTATCGGACAGCTAGCACAGATACGCAGTATTTT. Translation: CASSYYRTASTDTQYF. The chain is built from TRBV6-2 or TRBV6-3 and TRBJ2-3; a weak D match, TRBD1 (6 bases). Looked up from germline, CDR1 is MNHEY and CDR2 is SVGEGT. Trimming took 1 base from V and 0 from J, leaving 11 bases between them. The CDR3 has 16 amino acids.

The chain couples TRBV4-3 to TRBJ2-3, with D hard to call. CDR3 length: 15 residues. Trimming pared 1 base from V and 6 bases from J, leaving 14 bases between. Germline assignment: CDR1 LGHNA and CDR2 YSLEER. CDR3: CASSQGKFSGDTQYF. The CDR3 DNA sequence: TGCGCCAGCAGCCAAGGGAAGTTTTCTGGGGATACGCAGTATTTT.

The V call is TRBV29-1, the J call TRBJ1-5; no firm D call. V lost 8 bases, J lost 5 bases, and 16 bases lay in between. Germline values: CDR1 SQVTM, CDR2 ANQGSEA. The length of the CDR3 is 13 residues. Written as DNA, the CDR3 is TGCAGCTTTTCCGGGTCCGAGGATCAGCCCCAGCATTTT. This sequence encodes CSFSGSEDQPQHF. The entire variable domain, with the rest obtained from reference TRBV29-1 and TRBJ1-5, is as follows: SAVISQKPSRDICQRGTSLTIQCQVDSQVTMMFWYRQQPGQSLTLIATANQGSEATYESGFVIDKFPISRPNLTFSTLTVSNMSPEDSSIYLCSFSGSEDQPQHFGDGTRLSIL.

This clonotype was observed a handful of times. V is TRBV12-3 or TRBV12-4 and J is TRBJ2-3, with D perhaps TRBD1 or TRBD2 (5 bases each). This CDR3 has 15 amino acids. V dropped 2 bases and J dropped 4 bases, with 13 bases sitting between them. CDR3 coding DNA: TGTGCCAGCAGTTTAACGGGACGGGAAGCAGATACGCAGTATTTT. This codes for CASSLTGREADTQYF.

CDR3 nucleotides: TGCAGTGCTAGAGATATGAGGGACTATGGCTACACCTTC. Translated: CSARDMRDYGYTF. The rearrangement joins TRBV20-1 to TRBJ1-2; D is unclear. CDR1 and CDR2 from the germline V gene are DFQATT and SNEGSKA (reference sequence). Trimming left V 0 bases short and J 3 bases short, with 8 bases between. There are 13 residues in the CDR3.